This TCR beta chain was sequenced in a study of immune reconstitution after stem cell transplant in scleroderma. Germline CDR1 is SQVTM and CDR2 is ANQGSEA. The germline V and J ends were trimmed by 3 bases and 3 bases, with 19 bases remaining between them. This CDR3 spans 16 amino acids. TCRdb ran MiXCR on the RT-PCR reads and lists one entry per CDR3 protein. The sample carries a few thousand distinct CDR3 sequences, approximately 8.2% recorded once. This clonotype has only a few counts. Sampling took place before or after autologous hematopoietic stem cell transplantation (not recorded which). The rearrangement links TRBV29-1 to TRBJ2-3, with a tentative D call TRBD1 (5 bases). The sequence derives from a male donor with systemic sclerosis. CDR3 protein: CSVDTGRRVRTDTQYF. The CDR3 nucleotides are TGCAGCGTTGATACCGGCCGCAGGGTGAGGACAGATACGCAGTATTTT.